This is a list of T cell receptor beta chains from one sample in a study of OX40 agonist ivuxolimab in advanced cancers. Assay: immunoSEQ multiplex PCR; the TCRdb copy retains only in-frame clones and omits some. The data hold around 71,000 clones, with 75% to 85% observed a single time. Specimen: CD4+ or CD8+ T cells sorted from blood, collected in a trial of the OX40 agonist ivuxolimab. These receptors were obtained from an adult with an advanced solid tumor such as melanoma, head and neck, liver or kidney cancer. Both conserved end residues are part of each CDR3. A D gene is named only where the DNA matches it firmly. For some rows the clone size is stated as once, few or many, or as a class when expanded; others skip it.

v_call: TRBV4-2
d_call: TRBD1
j_call: TRBJ1-3
clone_size: .
cdr3_aa: CASSQEGGWNTIYF
cdr3_nt: TGTGCCAGCAGCCAAGAAGGGGGCTGGAACACCATATATTTT

v_call: TRBV6-5
d_call: .
j_call: TRBJ2-5
clone_size: .
cdr3_aa: CASSYGLFKGQETQYF
cdr3_nt: TGTGCCAGCAGTTATGGGCTCTTTAAGGGGCAAGAGACCCAGTACTTC

v_call: TRBV11-2
d_call: .
j_call: TRBJ1-3
clone_size: .
cdr3_aa: CASSRDPSGNTIYF
cdr3_nt: TGTGCCAGCAGCCGCGACCCCTCTGGAAACACCATATATTTT

v_call: TRBV29-1
d_call: .
j_call: TRBJ1-2
clone_size: .
cdr3_aa: CSVEDRGPWGYTF
cdr3_nt: TGCAGCGTTGAAGATCGGGGGCCCTGGGGCTACACCTTC

v_call: TRBV9
d_call: TRBD1
j_call: TRBJ2-1
clone_size: .
cdr3_aa: CASGLGQGATNEQFF
cdr3_nt: TGTGCCAGCGGACTGGGGCAGGGGGCTACCAATGAGCAGTTCTTC

v_call: TRBV5-6
d_call: .
j_call: TRBJ2-3
clone_size: .
cdr3_aa: CASSLGSGLWDTQYF
cdr3_nt: TGTGCCAGCAGCTTGGGTAGCGGACTGTGGGATACGCAGTATTTT

v_call: TRBV29-1
d_call: .
j_call: TRBJ2-3
clone_size: .
cdr3_aa: CSVALGLGDTQYF
cdr3_nt: TGCAGCGTTGCTCTGGGGTTGGGGGATACGCAGTATTTT

v_call: TRBV27
d_call: TRBD1
j_call: TRBJ2-5
clone_size: .
cdr3_aa: CASSKTGGRETQYF
cdr3_nt: TGTGCCAGCAGTAAGACAGGGGGCCGGGAGACCCAGTACTTC

v_call: TRBV5-4
d_call: .
j_call: TRBJ2-2
clone_size: few
cdr3_aa: CASSLGGNTGELFF
cdr3_nt: TGTGCCAGCAGCTTGGGAGGGAACACCGGGGAGCTGTTTTTT

v_call: TRBV7-2
d_call: TRBD1
j_call: TRBJ1-5
clone_size: few
cdr3_aa: CASSLDRGFNQPQHF
cdr3_nt: TGTGCCAGCAGCTTAGACAGGGGGTTCAATCAGCCCCAGCATTTT

v_call: TRBV7-3
d_call: TRBD1
j_call: TRBJ1-1
clone_size: .
cdr3_aa: CASSGGTGGEFMNTEAFF
cdr3_nt: TGTGCCAGCAGCGGCGGGACAGGGGGAGAATTTATGAACACTGAAGCTTTCTTT

v_call: TRBV9
d_call: .
j_call: TRBJ2-6
clone_size: .
cdr3_aa: CASSVRLGGANVLTF
cdr3_nt: TGTGCCAGCAGCGTCCGACTAGGCGGTGCCAACGTCCTGACTTTC

v_call: TRBV10-2
d_call: .
j_call: TRBJ2-4
clone_size: .
cdr3_aa: CASSAELAKNIQYF
cdr3_nt: TGCGCCAGCAGTGCGGAGCTAGCCAAAAACATTCAGTACTTC

v_call: TRBV6-6
d_call: .
j_call: TRBJ2-7
clone_size: .
cdr3_aa: CASSRDNYEQYF
cdr3_nt: TGCGCCAGCAGCAGGGACAACTACGAGCAGTACTTC

v_call: TRBV6-5
d_call: TRBD2
j_call: TRBJ2-1
clone_size: .
cdr3_aa: CASTLDSGGYNEQFF
cdr3_nt: TGTGCCAGCACCCTTGATAGCGGGGGCTACAATGAGCAGTTCTTC

v_call: TRBV4-2
d_call: TRBD1
j_call: TRBJ2-1
clone_size: few
cdr3_aa: CASSQAFPGTAGREQFF
cdr3_nt: TGTGCCAGCAGCCAAGCCTTTCCCGGGACAGCCGGTCGTGAGCAGTTCTTC

v_call: TRBV5-1
d_call: TRBD2
j_call: TRBJ2-1
clone_size: once
cdr3_aa: CASSSGGNLNEQFF
cdr3_nt: TGCGCCAGCAGCTCGGGAGGGAACCTCAATGAGCAGTTCTTC

v_call: TRBV6-6
d_call: .
j_call: TRBJ1-5
clone_size: .
cdr3_aa: CASSVVENQPQHF
cdr3_nt: TGTGCCAGCTCCGTGGTAGAAAATCAGCCCCAGCATTTT

v_call: TRBV11-2
d_call: .
j_call: TRBJ2-7
clone_size: .
cdr3_aa: CASSLVPTGFEQYF
cdr3_nt: TGTGCCAGCAGCTTAGTCCCCACAGGGTTCGAGCAGTACTTC

v_call: TRBV7-2
d_call: .
j_call: TRBJ2-5
clone_size: .
cdr3_aa: CASSLGRSGGMETQYF
cdr3_nt: TGTGCCAGCAGCTTAGGGAGATCTGGGGGGATGGAGACCCAGTACTTC

v_call: TRBV30
d_call: TRBD1
j_call: TRBJ2-5
clone_size: once
cdr3_aa: CAWKDRAVETQYF
cdr3_nt: TGTGCCTGGAAAGACAGGGCGGTGGAGACCCAGTACTTC

v_call: TRBV19
d_call: TRBD1
j_call: TRBJ1-1
clone_size: .
cdr3_aa: CASSIWTGHTNTEAFF
cdr3_nt: TGTGCCAGTAGTATATGGACAGGGCATACGAACACTGAAGCTTTCTTT

v_call: TRBV5-6
d_call: .
j_call: TRBJ1-1
clone_size: .
cdr3_aa: CASSSLVEAEPVRTFF
cdr3_nt: TGTGCCAGCAGTTCCTTGGTTGAGGCAGAGCCCGTGAGAACTTTCTTT

v_call: TRBV19
d_call: .
j_call: TRBJ2-1
clone_size: .
cdr3_aa: CASSIKGDSYNEQFF
cdr3_nt: TGTGCCAGTAGTATTAAGGGGGACTCCTACAATGAGCAGTTCTTC

v_call: TRBV11-2
d_call: TRBD2
j_call: TRBJ2-6
clone_size: .
cdr3_aa: CASRLLGGAGANVLTF
cdr3_nt: TGTGCCAGCAGACTACTCGGGGGGGCTGGGGCCAACGTCCTGACTTTC

v_call: TRBV10-2
d_call: TRBD1
j_call: TRBJ1-4
clone_size: .
cdr3_aa: CASSESKGQANEKLFF
cdr3_nt: TGCGCCAGCAGTGAGTCGAAAGGACAGGCTAATGAAAAACTGTTTTTT

v_call: TRBV11-2
d_call: TRBD1
j_call: TRBJ1-2
clone_size: .
cdr3_aa: CASSPPRQGRGYTF
cdr3_nt: TGTGCCAGCAGCCCGCCGCGACAGGGAAGAGGCTACACCTTC

v_call: TRBV6-5
d_call: .
j_call: TRBJ1-1
clone_size: .
cdr3_aa: CASSVVRGNTEAFF
cdr3_nt: TGTGCCAGCAGTGTGGTAAGGGGGAACACTGAAGCTTTCTTT

v_call: TRBV6-6
d_call: TRBD1
j_call: TRBJ1-6
clone_size: few
cdr3_aa: CASSTQGVHSPLHF
cdr3_nt: TGTGCCAGCAGCACCCAGGGGGTCCACTCACCCCTCCACTTT

v_call: TRBV27
d_call: .
j_call: TRBJ1-6
clone_size: .
cdr3_aa: CASSLSRNHNSPLHF
cdr3_nt: TGTGCCAGCAGTTTATCGAGGAACCATAATTCACCCCTCCACTTT

v_call: TRBV9
d_call: .
j_call: TRBJ1-5
clone_size: .
cdr3_aa: CASSRGRASNQPQHF
cdr3_nt: TGTGCCAGCAGCAGGGGACGGGCGAGCAATCAGCCCCAGCATTTT

v_call: TRBV6-5
d_call: .
j_call: TRBJ2-2
clone_size: .
cdr3_aa: CASSYGTFSTGELFF
cdr3_nt: TGTGCCAGCAGTTACGGGACTTTTAGTACCGGGGAGCTGTTTTTT

v_call: TRBV28
d_call: TRBD2
j_call: TRBJ2-4
clone_size: .
cdr3_aa: CASSPQGVAGQRDIQYF
cdr3_nt: TGTGCCAGCAGTCCCCAGGGTGTAGCGGGCCAAAGGGACATTCAGTACTTC

v_call: TRBV4-2
d_call: .
j_call: TRBJ1-4
clone_size: .
cdr3_aa: CASSLDSSNEKLFF
cdr3_nt: TGTGCCAGCAGCTTGGACAGCTCAAATGAAAAACTGTTTTTT

v_call: TRBV7-2
d_call: .
j_call: TRBJ1-4
clone_size: .
cdr3_aa: CASSLGGVGEKLFF
cdr3_nt: TGTGCCAGCAGCTTAGGTGGGGTTGGTGAAAAACTGTTTTTT

v_call: TRBV29-1
d_call: TRBD1
j_call: TRBJ2-7
clone_size: .
cdr3_aa: CSVAGTGTYEQYF
cdr3_nt: TGCAGCGTTGCCGGGACAGGGACCTACGAGCAGTACTTC

v_call: TRBV5-1
d_call: .
j_call: TRBJ1-6
clone_size: .
cdr3_aa: CASSLDSQGSPLHF
cdr3_nt: TGCGCCAGCAGCTTGGATTCACAGGGTTCACCCCTCCACTTT